Shown below are 5 T cell receptor beta chains from a single sample sequenced in a study of blood T cell repertoires in COVID-19. The table came from immunoSEQ multiplex PCR; TCRdb's copy has only in-frame clones and leaves some out. The repertoire has about 64,000 clones, around 90% of them found once; the top ten carry about 9.3%. Sequencing was carried out using peripheral blood. All receptors derive from a woman of 80 years or more with active COVID-19.

The V and J genes are TRBV3-1 (or the pseudogene TRBV3-2) and TRBJ2-1, with D uncertain. Trimming removed 10 bases at V and 7 bases at J, with 11 bases between. Germline V gene lookup returns CDR1 LGHDT and CDR2 YNNKEL (reference sequence). The CDR3 is made up of 11 amino acids. CDR3 nucleotides: TGTGCCACCCAACTGTGGAATGAGCAGTTCTTC. Its translation: CATQLWNEQFF.

This chain connects TRBV20-1 to TRBJ1-6, with D possibly TRBD1 on 5 matching bases. The CDR3 runs to 15 residues. The germline V gene encodes CDR1 DFQATT and CDR2 SNEGSKA (reference sequence). V was trimmed by 3 bases and J by 7 bases, leaving 16 bases between them. The CDR3 reads CSASTGFETNSPLHF. DNA of the CDR3: TGCAGTGCTAGTACAGGATTTGAAACGAATTCACCCCTCCACTTT.

The chain uses TRBV24-1 and TRBJ1-2; a weak D match, TRBD1 (5 bases). Germline V lookup: CDR1 KGHDR, CDR2 SFDVKD. Trimming cost V 9 bases and J 5 bases, with 15 bases left between them. The CDR3 extends over 13 amino acids. CDR3 DNA: TGTGCCACCTCGGATCCACAGGATTATGGCTACACCTTC. It is translated as CATSDPQDYGYTF.

The chain's CDR3 is CASSLGRQGYGYTF. The CDR3 bases are TGTGCCAGCAGCTTGGGAAGACAGGGCTATGGCTACACCTTC. J is TRBJ1-2 and V is TRBV5-8, with 7 nucleotides matching TRBD1. This CDR3 comprises 14 residues. J lost 4 bases, V lost 0 bases, and 3 bases had no gene match. Germline V gene data show CDR1 as SGHTS and CDR2 as YDEGEE.

The rearrangement links TRBV15 to TRBJ2-3; TRBD1 aligns across 12 bases. The CDR3 extends over 17 amino acids. Germline loops: CDR1 LNHNV, CDR2 YYDKDF (reference sequence). Trimming took 5 bases from V and 4 from J; bases not matched to a gene: 10. The CDR3 region is CATSLNPGQGASDTQYF. CDR3 nucleotides: TGTGCCACCAGCTTAAACCCGGGACAGGGGGCTTCAGATACGCAGTATTTT.